Listed here is a single TCR beta chain. These data come from a study of shared clonotypes between healthy human individuals. Repertoires were generated with immunoSEQ multiplex PCR, while TCRdb's copy carries only in-frame clones and drops some. The sample carries about 480,000 clones, over 60% recorded once. CDR3 length equals 14 residues. The V gene's germline CDR1 is GTSNPN and CDR2 SVGIG (reference sequence). V was trimmed by 4 bases and J by 0 bases, leaving 12 bases between them. The TCR comes from a woman aged 35 to 49 in good health. Some clones in this sample may be carry-over from other donors' samples. V and J are TRBV30 and TRBJ1-1; no clear D. Sample: PBMCs. CDR3 in DNA: TGTGCCTGGAACACCGGGCAGTTGAACACTGAAGCTTTCTTT. Residues: CAWNTGQLNTEAFF. The full variable domain, in which reference TRBV30 and TRBJ1-1 provide the parts outside the CDR3, is SQTIHQWPATLVQPVGSPLSLECTVEGTSNPNLYWYRQAAGRGLQLLFYSVGIGQISSEVPQNLSASRPQDRQFILSSKKLLLSDSGFYLCAWNTGQLNTEAFFGQGTRLTVV.